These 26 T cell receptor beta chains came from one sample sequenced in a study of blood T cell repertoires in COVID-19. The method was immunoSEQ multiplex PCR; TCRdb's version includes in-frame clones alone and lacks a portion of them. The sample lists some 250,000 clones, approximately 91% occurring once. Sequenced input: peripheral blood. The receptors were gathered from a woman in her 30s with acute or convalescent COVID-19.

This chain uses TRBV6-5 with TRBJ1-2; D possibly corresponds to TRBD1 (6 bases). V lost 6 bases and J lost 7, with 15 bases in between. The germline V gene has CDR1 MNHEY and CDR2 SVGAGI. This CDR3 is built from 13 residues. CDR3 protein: CASSLDSAPGYTF. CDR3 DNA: TGTGCCAGCAGCTTGGACAGCGCTCCTGGCTACACCTTC.

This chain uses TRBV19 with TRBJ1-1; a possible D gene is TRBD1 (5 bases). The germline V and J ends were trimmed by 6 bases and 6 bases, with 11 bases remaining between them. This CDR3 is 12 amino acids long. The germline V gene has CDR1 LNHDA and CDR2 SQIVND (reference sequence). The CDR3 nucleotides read TGTGCCAGTAGCCAGGGACTCCCTGAAGCTTTCTTT. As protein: CASSQGLPEAFF.

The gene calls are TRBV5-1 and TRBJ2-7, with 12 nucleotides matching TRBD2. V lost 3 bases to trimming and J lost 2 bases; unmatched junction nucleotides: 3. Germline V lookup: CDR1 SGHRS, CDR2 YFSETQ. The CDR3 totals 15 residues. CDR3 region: CASSSGLAGPYEQYF. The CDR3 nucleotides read TGCGCCAGCAGCTCCGGACTAGCGGGACCCTACGAGCAGTACTTC.

The CDR3 bases are TGTGCCAGCAGCCGCGCCGGGACAGGGGGATACGAGCAGTACTTC. Translating it yields CASSRAGTGGYEQYF. V is TRBV6-5 and J is TRBJ2-7; TRBD1 aligns across 11 bases. From germline, CDR1 is MNHEY and CDR2 SVGAGI. The V and J ends lost 6 bases and 4 bases, in that order; junction bases with no gene match: 8. The CDR3 is made up of 15 amino acids.

The CDR3 is CASSLAGVYEQYF. CDR3 nucleotide sequence: TGCGCCAGCAGTCTAGCGGGGGTCTACGAGCAGTACTTC. The chain links TRBV10-2 to TRBJ2-7; 10 nucleotides line up with TRBD2. Losses at the gene ends were 5 bases for V and 3 bases for J; bases not matched to a gene: 1. Germline CDR1 reads WSHSY; CDR2 reads SAAADI. This CDR3 has 13 residues.

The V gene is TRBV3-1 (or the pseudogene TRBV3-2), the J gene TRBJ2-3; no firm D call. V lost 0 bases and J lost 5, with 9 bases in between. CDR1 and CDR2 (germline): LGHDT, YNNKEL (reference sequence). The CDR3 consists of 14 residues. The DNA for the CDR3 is TGTGCCAGCAGCCAAGACAGGCCTGTAGATACGCAGTATTTT. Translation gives CASSQDRPVDTQYF.

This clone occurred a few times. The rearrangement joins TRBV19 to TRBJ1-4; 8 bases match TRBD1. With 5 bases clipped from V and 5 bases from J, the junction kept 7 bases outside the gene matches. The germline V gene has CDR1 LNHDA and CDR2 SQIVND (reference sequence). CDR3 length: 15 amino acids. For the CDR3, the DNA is TGTGCCAGTAGTGTACAGGGGGTTAAGAATGAAAAACTGTTTTTT. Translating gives CASSVQGVKNEKLFF.

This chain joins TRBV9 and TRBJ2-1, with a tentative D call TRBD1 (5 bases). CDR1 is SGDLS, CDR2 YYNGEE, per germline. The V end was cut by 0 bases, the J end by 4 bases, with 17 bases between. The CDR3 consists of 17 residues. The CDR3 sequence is CASSVEGEYEKYNEQFF. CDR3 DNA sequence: TGTGCCAGCAGCGTAGAAGGGGAATACGAAAAATACAATGAGCAGTTCTTC.

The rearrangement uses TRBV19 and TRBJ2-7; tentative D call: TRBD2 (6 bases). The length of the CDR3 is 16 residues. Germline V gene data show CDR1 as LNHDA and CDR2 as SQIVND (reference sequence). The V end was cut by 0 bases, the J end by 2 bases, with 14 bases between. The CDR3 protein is CASSIDRSWGAYEQYF. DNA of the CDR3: TGTGCCAGTAGTATAGATCGCTCGTGGGGGGCCTACGAGCAGTACTTC.

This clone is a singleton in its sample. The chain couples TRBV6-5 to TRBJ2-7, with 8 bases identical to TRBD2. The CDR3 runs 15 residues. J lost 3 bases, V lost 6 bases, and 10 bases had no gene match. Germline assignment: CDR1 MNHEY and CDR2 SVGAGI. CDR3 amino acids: CASRPSGTRSYEQYF. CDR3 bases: TGTGCCAGCAGACCTTCCGGGACTAGGAGCTACGAGCAGTACTTC.

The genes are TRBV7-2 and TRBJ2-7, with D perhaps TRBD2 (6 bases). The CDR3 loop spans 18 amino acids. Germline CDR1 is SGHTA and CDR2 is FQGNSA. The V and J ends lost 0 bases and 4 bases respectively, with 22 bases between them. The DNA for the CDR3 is TGTGCCAGCAGCTTAGCGCTTTCAAGGAGGGTCTTGAAGTACGAGCAGTACTTC. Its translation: CASSLALSRRVLKYEQYF.

The CDR3 loop is CASSQDGRGRGSRRNTEAFF. The CDR3 DNA follows: TGTGCCAGCAGCCAAGATGGGCGGGGGCGCGGTAGTAGGAGGAACACTGAAGCTTTCTTT. This sequence joins TRBV14 and TRBJ1-1; D perhaps matches TRBD1 (6 bases). This CDR3 has 20 residues. Germline assignment: CDR1 SGHDN and CDR2 FVKESK. The germline V and J ends were trimmed by 0 bases and 1 base, with 24 bases remaining between them.

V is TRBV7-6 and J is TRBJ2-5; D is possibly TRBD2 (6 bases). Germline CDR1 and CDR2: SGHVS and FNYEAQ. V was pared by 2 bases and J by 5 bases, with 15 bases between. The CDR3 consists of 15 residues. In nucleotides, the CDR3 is TGTGCCAGCAGCTTAAGGCCGGAGGGTTATGAGACCCAGTACTTC. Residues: CASSLRPEGYETQYF. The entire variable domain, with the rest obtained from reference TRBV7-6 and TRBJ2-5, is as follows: GAGVSQSPRYKVTKRGQDVALRCDPISGHVSLYWYRQALGQGPEFLTYFNYEAQQDKSGLPNDRFSAERPEGSISTLTIQRTEQRDSAMYRCASSLRPEGYETQYFGPGTRLLVL.

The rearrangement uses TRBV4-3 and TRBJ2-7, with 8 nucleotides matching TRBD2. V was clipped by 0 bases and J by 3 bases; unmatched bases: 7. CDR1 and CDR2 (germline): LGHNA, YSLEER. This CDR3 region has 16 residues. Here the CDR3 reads CASSQDWVAGNYEQYF. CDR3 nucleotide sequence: TGCGCCAGCAGCCAAGATTGGGTAGCGGGGAACTACGAGCAGTACTTC.

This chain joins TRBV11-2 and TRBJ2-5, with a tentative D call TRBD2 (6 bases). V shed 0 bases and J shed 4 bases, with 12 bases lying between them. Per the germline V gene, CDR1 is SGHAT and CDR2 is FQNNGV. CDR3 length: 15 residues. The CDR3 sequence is CASSLDLGGIETQYF. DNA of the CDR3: TGTGCCAGCAGCTTAGATCTCGGCGGGATAGAGACCCAGTACTTC. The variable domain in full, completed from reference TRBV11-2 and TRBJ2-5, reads EAGVAQSPRYKIIEKRQSVAFWCNPISGHATLYWYQQILGQGPKLLIQFQNNGVVDDSQLPKDRFSAERLKGVDSTLKIQPAKLEDSAVYLCASSLDLGGIETQYFGPGTRLLVL.

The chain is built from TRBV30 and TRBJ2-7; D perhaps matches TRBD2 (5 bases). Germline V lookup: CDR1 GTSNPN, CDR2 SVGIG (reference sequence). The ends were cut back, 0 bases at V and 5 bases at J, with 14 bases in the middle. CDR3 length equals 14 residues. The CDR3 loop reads CAWSVAAGFDEQYF. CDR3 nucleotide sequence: TGTGCCTGGAGTGTAGCGGCGGGTTTCGACGAGCAGTACTTC.

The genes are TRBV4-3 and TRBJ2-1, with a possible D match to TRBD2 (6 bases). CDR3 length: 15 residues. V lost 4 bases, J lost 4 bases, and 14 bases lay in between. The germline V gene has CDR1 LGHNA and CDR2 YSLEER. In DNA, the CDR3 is TGCGCCAGCAGCCGAGAGACTAGTGGGTACAATGAGCAGTTCTTC. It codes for CASSRETSGYNEQFF.

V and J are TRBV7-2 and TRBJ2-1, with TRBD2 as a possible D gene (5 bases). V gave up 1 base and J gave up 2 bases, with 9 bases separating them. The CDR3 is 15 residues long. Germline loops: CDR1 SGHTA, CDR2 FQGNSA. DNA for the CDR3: TGTGCCAGCAGCTTAGACAGCGGAGCCTACAATGAGCAGTTCTTC. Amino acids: CASSLDSGAYNEQFF.

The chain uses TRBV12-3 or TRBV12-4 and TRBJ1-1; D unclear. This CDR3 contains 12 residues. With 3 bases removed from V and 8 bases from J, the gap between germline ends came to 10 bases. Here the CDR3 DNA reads TGTGCCAGCAGTTTTAGCCACGTGGAAGCTTTCTTT. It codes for CASSFSHVEAFF.

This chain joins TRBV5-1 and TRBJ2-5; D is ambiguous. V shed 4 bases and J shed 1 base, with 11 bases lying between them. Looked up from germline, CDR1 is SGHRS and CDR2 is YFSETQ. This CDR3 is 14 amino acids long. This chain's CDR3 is CASSLSAAQETQYF. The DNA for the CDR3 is TGCGCCAGCAGCCTTTCTGCGGCCCAAGAGACCCAGTACTTC.

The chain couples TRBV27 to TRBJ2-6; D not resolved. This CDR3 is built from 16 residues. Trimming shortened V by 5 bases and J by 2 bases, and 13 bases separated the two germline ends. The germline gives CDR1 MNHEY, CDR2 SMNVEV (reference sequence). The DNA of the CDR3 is TGTGCCAGCAGTCGCCTACGGTCGGCTGGGGCCAACGTCCTGACTTTC. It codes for CASSRLRSAGANVLTF.

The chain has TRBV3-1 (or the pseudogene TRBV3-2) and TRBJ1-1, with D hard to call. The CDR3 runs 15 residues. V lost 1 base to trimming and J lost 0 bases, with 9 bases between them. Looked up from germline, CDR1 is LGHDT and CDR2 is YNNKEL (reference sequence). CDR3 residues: CASSQVFSMNTEAFF. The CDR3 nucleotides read TGTGCCAGCAGCCAAGTTTTTTCCATGAACACTGAAGCTTTCTTT.

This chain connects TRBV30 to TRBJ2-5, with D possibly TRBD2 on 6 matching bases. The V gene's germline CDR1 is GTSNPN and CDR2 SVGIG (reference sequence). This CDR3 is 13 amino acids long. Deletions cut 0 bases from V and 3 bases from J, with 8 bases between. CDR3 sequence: CAWSVGGKETQYF. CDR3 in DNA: TGTGCCTGGAGTGTGGGGGGAAAAGAGACCCAGTACTTC.

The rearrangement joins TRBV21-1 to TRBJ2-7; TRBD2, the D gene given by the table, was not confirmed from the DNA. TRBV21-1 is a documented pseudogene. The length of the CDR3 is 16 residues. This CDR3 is CASRKRAGESSYEQYF. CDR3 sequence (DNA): TGTGCCAGCAGGAAAAGGGCGGGGGAGAGCTCCTACGAGCAGTACTTC.

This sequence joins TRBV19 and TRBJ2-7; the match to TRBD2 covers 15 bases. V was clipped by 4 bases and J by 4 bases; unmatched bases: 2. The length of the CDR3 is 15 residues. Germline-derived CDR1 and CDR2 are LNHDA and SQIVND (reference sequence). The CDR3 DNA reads TGTGCCAGTAGTAAGGGGACTAGCGGGAGGTACGAGCAGTACTTC. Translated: CASSKGTSGRYEQYF. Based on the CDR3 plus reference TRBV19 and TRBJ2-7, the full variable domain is DGGITQSPKYLFRKEGQNVTLSCEQNLNHDAMYWYRQDPGQGLRLIYYSQIVNDFQKGDIAEGYSVSREKKESFPLTVTSAQKNPTAFYLCASSKGTSGRYEQYFGPGTRLTVT.

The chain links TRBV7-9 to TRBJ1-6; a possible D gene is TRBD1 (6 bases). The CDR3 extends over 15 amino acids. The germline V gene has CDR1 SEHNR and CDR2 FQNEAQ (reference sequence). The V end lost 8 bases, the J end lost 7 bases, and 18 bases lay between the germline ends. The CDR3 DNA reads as TGTGCCAGCCGGCTGACAGGCGACAGGAATTCACCCCTCCACTTT. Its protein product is CASRLTGDRNSPLHF.